This TCR beta chain was identified in a study of blood T cell repertoires in COVID-19. Some clones are missing from TCRdb's copy, which holds only in-frame ones; the method was immunoSEQ multiplex PCR. The sample shows roughly 320,000 clones, about nine tenths of them seen only once. Germline V lookup: CDR1 SGHAT, CDR2 FQNNGV. V lost 5 bases, J lost 13 bases, and 19 bases lay in between. The CDR3 runs to 13 residues. The source is a man aged 25 to 45 who had recovered from COVID-19. What was sequenced was PBMCs or T cells enriched from blood (not recorded which). The chain couples TRBV11-2 to TRBJ2-3; possible D gene TRBD2, 5 bases. The CDR3 loop is CASSPAVGSAEYF. The CDR3 DNA is TGTGCCAGCAGCCCCGCCGTGGGTAGCGCCGAGTATTTT.